The rows below give T cell receptor beta chains drawn from one sample of a study of human T cells and chemical hapten exposure. Each CDR3 protein gets one entry after TCRdb re-called the RACE reads with MiXCR. This sample carries approximately 75,000 distinct CDR3 sequences, 8.5% of them seen once, and the ten largest clones take roughly 3%. Here the sequenced sample was whole blood, taken in connection with sensitization to the hapten diphenylcyclopropenone (DPC). The receptors derive from a woman aged 50 to 65 with alopecia areata. Some clones in this sample may be carry-over from other donors' samples. CDR3s include the opening cysteine and the closing phenylalanine or tryptophan. D genes are given only for firm matches. Clone size is not always given. Where it is, it says once, few, many or a class for expanded clones.

v_gene: TRBV5-6
j_gene: TRBJ2-7
d_gene: TRBD2
abundance: .
CDR3nt: TGTGCCAGCAGCAACGGACTAGCGGAGTACGAGCAGTACTTC
CDR3aa: CASSNGLAEYEQYF

v_gene: TRBV3-1
j_gene: TRBJ2-5
d_gene: .
abundance: few
CDR3nt: TGTGCCAGCAGCCTTGGTCGCCGGGAGCAGACCCAGTACTTC
CDR3aa: CASSLGRREQTQYF

v_gene: TRBV29-1
j_gene: TRBJ2-3
d_gene: .
abundance: .
CDR3nt: TGCAGCGCCGGCACAGATACGCAGTATTTT
CDR3aa: CSAGTDTQYF

v_gene: TRBV29-1
j_gene: TRBJ2-7
d_gene: .
abundance: few
CDR3nt: TGCAGCGCTCAGGGGTTCGCCTACGAGCAGTACTTC
CDR3aa: CSAQGFAYEQYF

v_gene: TRBV9
j_gene: TRBJ1-2
d_gene: .
abundance: .
CDR3nt: TGTGCCAGCAGCGCTGGGCCCGCTTCTAACTATGGCTACACCTTC
CDR3aa: CASSAGPASNYGYTF

v_gene: TRBV10-3
j_gene: TRBJ1-1
d_gene: .
abundance: many
CDR3nt: TGTGCCATCAGTTCCGGGAAAGGGGGTCGGAACACTGAAGCTTTCTTT
CDR3aa: CAISSGKGGRNTEAFF

v_gene: TRBV27
j_gene: TRBJ2-7
d_gene: .
abundance: .
CDR3nt: TGTGCCAGCAGTTTGGTAGGGGGGAGCTCCTACGAGCAGTACTTC
CDR3aa: CASSLVGGSSYEQYF

v_gene: TRBV29-1
j_gene: TRBJ2-1
d_gene: .
abundance: many
CDR3nt: TGCAGCGCTGGTAACAATGAGCAGTTCTTC
CDR3aa: CSAGNNEQFF

v_gene: TRBV20-1
j_gene: TRBJ2-5
d_gene: .
abundance: many
CDR3nt: TGCAGTGCTATCGATCGCTTTCAAGAGACCCAGTACTTC
CDR3aa: CSAIDRFQETQYF

v_gene: TRBV11-2
j_gene: TRBJ2-3
d_gene: TRBD2
abundance: few
CDR3nt: TGTGCCAGCAGCCCCCGGGGGGGCGGGGGTTTACCAAATACGCAGTATTTT
CDR3aa: CASSPRGGGGLPNTQYF

v_gene: TRBV14
j_gene: TRBJ2-3
d_gene: .
abundance: .
CDR3nt: TGTGCCAGCAGCCATGACCCAGCGGGTACTAGCACAGATACGCAGTATTTT
CDR3aa: CASSHDPAGTSTDTQYF

v_gene: TRBV20-1
j_gene: TRBJ1-4
d_gene: TRBD1
abundance: .
CDR3nt: TGCAGTGCTAGTACGGGACAGAGTAATGAAAAACTGTTTTTT
CDR3aa: CSASTGQSNEKLFF

v_gene: TRBV7-2
j_gene: TRBJ2-2
d_gene: .
abundance: few
CDR3nt: TGTGCCAGCAGCTCTCCCTTAGGGGCCTCAACCGGGGAGCTGTTTTTT
CDR3aa: CASSSPLGASTGELFF

v_gene: TRBV5-1
j_gene: TRBJ1-6
d_gene: TRBD1
abundance: .
CDR3nt: TGCGCCAGCAGGCCGGACAGGGCGAATTCACCCCTCCACTTT
CDR3aa: CASRPDRANSPLHF

v_gene: TRBV10-3
j_gene: TRBJ2-1
d_gene: TRBD2
abundance: few
CDR3nt: TGTGCCATCAGGGGGACTAACAATGAGCAGTTCTTC
CDR3aa: CAIRGTNNEQFF

v_gene: TRBV5-1
j_gene: TRBJ1-2
d_gene: TRBD1
abundance: few
CDR3nt: TGCGCCAGCAGCTTCACAACAGGGGATCGTGGCTACACCTTC
CDR3aa: CASSFTTGDRGYTF

v_gene: TRBV6-9
j_gene: TRBJ2-5
d_gene: .
abundance: few
CDR3nt: TGTGCCAGCCAGCTTACTCCCCAAGAGACCCAGTACTTC
CDR3aa: CASQLTPQETQYF